The clone carrying this TCR beta chain counts as medium-sized. Other DNA sequences from this sample encode an identical CDR3 as well. The V end lost 0 bases, the J end lost 0 bases, and 9 bases lay between the germline ends. This CDR3 is built from 15 residues. Germline CDR1 LNHNV, CDR2 YYDKDF (reference sequence). The table came from immunoSEQ multiplex PCR; TCRdb's copy has only in-frame clones and leaves some out. This sample yields roughly 120,000 clones, of which about 92% are seen a single time; 1.5% to 2% belongs to the top ten. The data originate from a study of control samples from healthy donors and cancer patients.

The clonotype was recovered from a man in his fifties with head and neck cancer. Sequencing input: PBMCs. The chain is built from TRBV15 and TRBJ2-7; D unclear. The CDR3 DNA reads as TGTGCCACCAGCAGAGATCCAGCTAGCTCCTACGAGCAGTACTTC. It is translated as CATSRDPASSYEQYF.